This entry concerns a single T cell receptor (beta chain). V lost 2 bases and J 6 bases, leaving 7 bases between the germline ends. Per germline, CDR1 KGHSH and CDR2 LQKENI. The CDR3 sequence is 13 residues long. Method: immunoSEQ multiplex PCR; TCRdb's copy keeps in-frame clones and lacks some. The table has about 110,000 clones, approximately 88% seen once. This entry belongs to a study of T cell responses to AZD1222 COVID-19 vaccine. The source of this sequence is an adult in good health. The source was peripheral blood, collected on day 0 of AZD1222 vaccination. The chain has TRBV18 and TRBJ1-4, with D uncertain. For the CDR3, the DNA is TGTGCCAGCTCACCAGGGTCGGATGAAAAACTGTTTTTT. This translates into CASSPGSDEKLFF.